This TCR beta chain was captured in a study of blood T cell repertoires in COVID-19. The germline gives CDR1 SGHRS, CDR2 YFSETQ. The CDR3 extends over 15 amino acids. With V trimmed by 5 bases and J by 3 bases, 7 bases remained unmatched. How the authors handled the data: Reference gene primers were amplified, and this amplification served to estimate nucleated cell counts. TCRdb's table, derived via immunoSEQ multiplex PCR, lists solely in-frame clones and lacks some. V, J and clone size are taken as reported in that table, and D and trimming were inferred from the DNA itself. The sample contains a few hundred thousand clones, about 80% of which appear only once.

The chain couples TRBV5-1 to TRBJ2-3; TRBD1 matches at 9 bases. This sequence was found in a woman aged 80 or older with acute or convalescent COVID-19. Sequencing was carried out using peripheral blood. CDR3 residues: CASRNTGGSTDTQYF. The CDR3, as DNA: TGCGCCAGCAGGAACACAGGGGGCAGTACAGATACGCAGTATTTT.